The 27 T cell receptor beta chains in this list originate from one sample, sequenced in a study of type 1 and type 2 diabetes patients (TCRdb year 2016). The sequencer listed for this sample is Illumina MiSeq. TCRbeta CDR3 amplification used genomic DNA from the sorted T cell subsets as template. The TCRbeta CDR3 region was amplified by multiplex PCR with 30 forward and 13 reverse primers. TCRdb's own reprocessing of the public reads used fastp at Q25 and MiXCR and kept productive beta chains. Duplicate CDR3 protein sequences are folded into a single record with the most common DNA and genes. The sample profile shows 250,000 or so distinct CDR3 sequences; more than 40% of them were found once. Jointly, the top ten make up approximately 15% of the sample. Sequenced: peripheral blood mononuclear cells (PBMCs). These receptors originate from a man aged 18 to 30 with type 2 diabetes.

This chain links TRBV7-8 with TRBJ2-1; 9 bases fit TRBD2. The CDR3 runs to 15 residues. The V gene's germline CDR1 is SGHVS and CDR2 FQNEAQ. The V gene end was trimmed by 5 bases and the J gene end by 1 base; junction bases not matched to a gene: 3. CDR3 sequence (DNA): TGTGCCAGCAGCAGTAGCGGGAGATCCTACAATGAGCAGTTCTTC. Translated, it gives CASSSSGRSYNEQFF.

The chain carries TRBV20-1 and TRBJ2-7; D unclear. The germline V gene encodes CDR1 DFQATT and CDR2 SNEGSKA (reference sequence). This CDR3 region has 17 residues. V was trimmed by 0 bases and J by 0 bases, leaving 18 bases between them. The CDR3 loop is CSARDRKKPSFSYEQYF. The CDR3 region has the DNA TGCAGTGCTAGAGACAGGAAAAAACCCTCATTCTCCTACGAGCAGTACTTC.

The rearrangement joins TRBV7-3 to TRBJ2-3; 7 nucleotides line up with TRBD1. Germline V gene data show CDR1 as SGHTA and CDR2 as FQGTGA. After removal of 3 bases from V and 2 bases from J, the junction contained 8 bases not matched to a gene. The CDR3 has 16 residues. CDR3 amino acids: CASSFRTGEYTDTQYF. In nucleotides, the CDR3 is TGTGCCAGCAGCTTCCGGACAGGAGAGTACACAGATACGCAGTATTTT.

The chain links TRBV5-1 to TRBJ2-2; the D gene is possibly TRBD2 (5 bases). Germline lookup yields CDR1 SGHRS and CDR2 YFSETQ. The CDR3 totals 14 residues. V lost 4 bases and J 7 bases, leaving 14 bases between the germline ends. The DNA for the CDR3 is TGCGCCAGCAGCAAAGCGGAGACCTTCGGGGAGCTGTTTTTT. Its protein product is CASSKAETFGELFF.

This clonotype was observed a few times. In DNA, the CDR3 is TGCAGCGTACCCAAACAGGGGGCCGTGAACACCGGGGAGCTGTTTTTT. Its protein is CSVPKQGAVNTGELFF. This rearrangement joins TRBV29-1 to TRBJ2-2, with TRBD1 matching over 9 bases. Germline V gene lookup returns CDR1 SQVTM and CDR2 ANQGSEA. The V segment lost 6 bases and the J segment 1 base; nucleotides outside the gene matches: 9. The CDR3 spans 16 residues.

This clonotype was found a few times. CDR3 DNA: TGCGCCAGCAGTGAGTACAGAGACTTCTCCTACGAGCAGTACTTC. It is translated as CASSEYRDFSYEQYF. The chain has TRBV10-2 and TRBJ2-7; D remains unclear. V was cut by 1 base and J by 0 bases, with 10 bases left in between. Germline loops: CDR1 WSHSY, CDR2 SAAADI. The CDR3 spans 15 residues.

The chain couples TRBV10-2 to TRBJ1-5; D is undetermined. Trimming removed 8 bases at V and 4 bases at J, with 12 bases between. This CDR3 comprises 13 residues. CDR1 is WSHSY, CDR2 SAAADI, per germline. The CDR3 DNA sequence: TGCGCCAGCGATATTGGCCGAAATCAGCCCCAGCATTTT. Protein product: CASDIGRNQPQHF.

This sequence joins TRBV10-3 and TRBJ1-1, with unresolved D. V dropped 3 bases and J dropped 11 bases, with 16 bases sitting between them. This CDR3 has 13 residues. Germline lookup yields CDR1 ENHRY and CDR2 SYGVKD. Written as DNA, the CDR3 is TGTGCCATCAGTGACACCCCCATTGGTAGGGCTTTCTTT. Its translation is CAISDTPIGRAFF.

V gene TRBV19 combines with J gene TRBJ1-5; D gene unclear. The CDR3 length is 14 residues. CDR1 is LNHDA, CDR2 SQIVND, per germline (reference sequence). The V gene lost 0 bases and the J gene lost 4 bases, with 7 bases spanning the gap. The CDR3 DNA reads as TGTGCCAGTAGTATAGAACCGGGGAATCAGCCCCAGCATTTT. It translates to CASSIEPGNQPQHF.

A few counts support this clonotype. This rearrangement joins TRBV5-1 to TRBJ1-1; TRBD1 matches 7 bases. Germline-derived CDR1 and CDR2 are SGHRS and YFSETQ. This CDR3 spans 15 amino acids. V was clipped by 4 bases and J by 0 bases; unmatched bases: 6. The CDR3 region has the DNA TGCGCCAGCAGCCACCCGGACAGGCTGAACACTGAAGCTTTCTTT. It translates to CASSHPDRLNTEAFF.

V is TRBV3-1 and J is TRBJ2-5, with D unresolved. CDR3 length equals 12 residues. Per the germline V gene, CDR1 is LGHDT and CDR2 is YNNKEL (reference sequence). V was trimmed by 5 bases and J by 8 bases, leaving 12 bases between them. CDR3 in DNA: TGTGCCAGCAGCTATTCCTCCAGCACCCAGTACTTC. It yields the protein CASSYSSSTQYF.

At least ten counts were recorded for this clonotype. This chain links TRBV19 with TRBJ2-7, with a tentative D call TRBD1 (5 bases). The CDR3 has 13 residues. Per the germline V gene, CDR1 is LNHDA and CDR2 is SQIVND (reference sequence). V was shortened by 1 base and J by 2 bases, with 6 bases between the two germline ends. Here the CDR3 reads CASSIAGTYEQYF. CDR3 coding DNA: TGTGCCAGTAGTATAGCAGGGACCTACGAGCAGTACTTC.

CDR3 sequence: CSATASDQETQYF. The CDR3 DNA follows: TGCAGTGCTACGGCGTCAGATCAAGAGACCCAGTACTTC. This chain links TRBV20-1 with TRBJ2-5; no definite D call. V was cut by 4 bases and J by 2 bases, with 11 bases left in between. The CDR3 has 13 amino acids. Germline CDR1 reads DFQATT; CDR2 reads SNEGSKA (reference sequence).

About this clonotype itself: The junction departs from germline at one end; a sequencing error may be responsible. This chain joins TRBV20-1 and TRBJ1-1; a weak D match, TRBD1 (6 bases). The germline gives CDR1 DFQATT, CDR2 SNEGSKA (reference sequence). CDR3 length equals 15 residues. The CDR3 region is CSAIPGGAVNTEAFF. The CDR3 DNA is TGTAGTGCTATACCGGGGGGCGCGGTGAACACTGAAGCTTTCTTT.

V gene TRBV20-1 combines with J gene TRBJ2-7; 13 bases agree with TRBD2. CDR3 length equals 13 residues. Germline V gene sequence: CDR1 DFQATT, CDR2 SNEGSKA (reference sequence). In DNA, the CDR3 is TGCAGCGGGCGGACTAGCGGGAGTCGCGAGCAGTACTTC. The encoded protein is CSGRTSGSREQYF.

J is TRBJ1-5 and V is TRBV2, with unresolved D. The germline V gene encodes CDR1 SNHLY and CDR2 FYNNEI. V lost 7 bases and J lost 3, with 10 bases in between. The CDR3 length is 13 residues. In DNA form, the CDR3 reads TGTGCCAGCATGAGGGAACACAATCAGCCCCAGCATTTT. Translation: CASMREHNQPQHF.

The chain uses TRBV10-2 and TRBJ2-3; D gene unclear. The germline V and J ends were trimmed by 0 bases and 5 bases, with 18 bases remaining between them. The CDR3 has 17 residues. Germline V CDR1 and CDR2: WSHSY, SAAADI. The CDR3 sequence: CASSESMIFYGVDTQYF. The CDR3 coding sequence is TGCGCCAGCAGTGAGTCGATGATATTCTATGGTGTAGATACGCAGTATTTT.

This chain's CDR3 is CASSPQRAQPETQYF. DNA of the CDR3: TGCGCCAGCAGCCCTCAACGGGCACAACCTGAGACCCAGTACTTC. This sequence joins TRBV5-1 and TRBJ2-5; D ambiguous. Germline CDR1 is SGHRS and CDR2 is YFSETQ. V lost 4 bases, J lost 5 bases, and 18 bases lay in between. The CDR3 runs to 15 residues.

The gene calls are TRBV5-1 and TRBJ2-7; possible D gene TRBD2, 6 bases. The V gene's germline CDR1 is SGHRS and CDR2 YFSETQ. V lost 4 bases and J 2 bases, leaving 13 bases between the germline ends. The CDR3 has 14 amino acids. CDR3 nucleotides: TGCGCCAGCAGCCCCTACGGGACTCCCTACGAGCAGTACTTC. This gives the protein CASSPYGTPYEQYF.

The V gene is TRBV2, the J gene TRBJ2-3; the D gene is possibly TRBD1 (6 bases). V gave up 6 bases and J gave up 2 bases, with 21 bases separating them. The germline V gene has CDR1 SNHLY and CDR2 FYNNEI. The CDR3 is 17 amino acids. The CDR3 sequence is CASSHSPTGPDTDTQYF. The CDR3 DNA sequence: TGTGCCAGCAGCCATTCCCCCACAGGGCCCGACACAGATACGCAGTATTTT.

The V call is TRBV9, the J call TRBJ2-6, with no clear D. V lost 3 bases and J lost 0, with 7 bases in between. This CDR3 contains 15 residues. Germline CDR1 and CDR2: SGDLS and YYNGEE. The CDR3 protein is CASSAPRSGANVLTF. The CDR3 DNA follows: TGTGCCAGCAGCGCCCCCCGCTCTGGGGCCAACGTCCTGACTTTC.

In this sample, this clonotype turned up many times. CDR3 nucleotides: TGTGCCACCAGCGCCCATAGGGACACTAACTATGGCTACACCTTC. Its protein product is CATSAHRDTNYGYTF. The chain recombines TRBV15 with TRBJ1-2, with D possibly being TRBD1 (6 bases). The germline gives CDR1 LNHNV, CDR2 YYDKDF (reference sequence). V shed 5 bases and J shed 0 bases, with 13 bases lying between them. The CDR3 is 15 residues long.

The chain recombines TRBV13 with TRBJ1-2; a weak D match, TRBD1 (5 bases). Germline V gene lookup returns CDR1 PRHDT and CDR2 FYEKMQ (reference sequence). This CDR3 spans 13 amino acids. V was pared by 7 bases and J by 6 bases, with 15 bases between. Here the CDR3 DNA reads TGTGCCAGCACCATGGGGGACTTGGATGGCTACACCTTC. Translation gives CASTMGDLDGYTF.

The chain joins TRBV11-1 to TRBJ2-3; D is unresolved. This CDR3 is 14 amino acids long. Germline CDR1 is SGHAT and CDR2 is FQDESV (reference sequence). Between the trimmed V and J ends, which lost 5 bases and 0 bases, there was a span of 9 bases. CDR3 nucleotides: TGTGCCAGCAGCGAGATGGGTAGCACAGATACGCAGTATTTT. Protein: CASSEMGSTDTQYF.

CDR3: CASRMTVEISPLHF. The CDR3 DNA sequence: TGTGCCAGCAGGATGACAGTCGAGATTTCACCCCTCCACTTT. The chain carries TRBV2 and TRBJ1-6, with D tentatively TRBD1 (5 bases). This CDR3 is built from 14 residues. The germline CDR1 and CDR2 sequences are SNHLY and FYNNEI. The V end was cut by 6 bases, the J end by 9 bases, with 15 bases between.

This chain uses TRBV11-2 with TRBJ2-3, with TRBD1 matching over 7 bases. V lost 4 bases to trimming and J lost 1 base; unmatched junction nucleotides: 5. The germline V gene has CDR1 SGHAT and CDR2 FQNNGV. CDR3 size: 15 residues. In nucleotides, the CDR3 is TGTGCCAGCAGCTCACAGGGGATTGGCACAGATACGCAGTATTTT. It encodes CASSSQGIGTDTQYF. The full variable domain, with the rest looked up from reference TRBV11-2 and TRBJ2-3, is EAGVAQSPRYKIIEKRQSVAFWCNPISGHATLYWYQQILGQGPKLLIQFQNNGVVDDSQLPKDRFSAERLKGVDSTLKIQPAKLEDSAVYLCASSSQGIGTDTQYFGPGTRLTVL.

J is TRBJ1-2 and V is TRBV7-7; maybe TRBD1 (5 bases). Trimming left V 3 bases short and J 6 bases short, with 14 bases between. The germline CDR1 and CDR2 sequences are SSHAT and FNYEAQ (reference sequence). The CDR3 runs 14 residues. DNA of the CDR3: TGTGCCAGCAGCTTGGAGTGGGGGGGGGATGGCTACACCTTC. Translating it yields CASSLEWGGDGYTF.